This TCR beta chain was sequenced during a study of PD-L1 blockade in urothelial cancer. Overall study: The study started patients on atezolizumab in about 2014, giving 1,200 mg intravenously every 3 weeks. Blood was tested 3 weeks (second dose) and 6 weeks into treatment. Patients' prior chemotherapy regimens numbered 0 to 3. Study findings and constraints: Greater 3-week expansion of tumor-associated blood clones was recorded for durable-benefit patients.

Trimming pared 6 bases from V and 10 bases from J, leaving 16 bases between. CDR3 length equals 14 residues. CDR1 is MDHEN and CDR2 is SYDVKM in the germline V gene. Notes on this clone: Its antigen is still unknown.

The time point: peripheral blood 6 weeks after treatment start. Here immunoSEQ multiplex PCR was the method, and the copy in TCRdb shows in-frame clones only, minus some. Of under 60,000 clones in the sample, around 86% were seen once. The source is a man aged 55 to 70 with urothelial cancer. The chain recombines TRBV28 with TRBJ1-6; D ambiguous. This specimen consisted of PBMCs, obtained around atezolizumab (anti-PD-L1) treatment. CDR3 residues: CASRAHPGGSPLHF. The CDR3 nucleotides are TGTGCCAGCAGGGCCCACCCGGGTGGGTCACCCCTCCACTTT.